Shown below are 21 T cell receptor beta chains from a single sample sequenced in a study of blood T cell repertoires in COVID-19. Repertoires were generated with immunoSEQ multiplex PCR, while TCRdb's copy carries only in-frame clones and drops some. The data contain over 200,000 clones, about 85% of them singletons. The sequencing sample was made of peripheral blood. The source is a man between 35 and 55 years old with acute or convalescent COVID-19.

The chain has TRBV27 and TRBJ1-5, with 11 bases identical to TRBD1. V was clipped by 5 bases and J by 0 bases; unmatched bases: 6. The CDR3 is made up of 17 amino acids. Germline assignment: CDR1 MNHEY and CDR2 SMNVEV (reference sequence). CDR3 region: CASSPGTGGGSNQPQHF. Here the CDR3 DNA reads TGTGCCAGCAGTCCCGGGACAGGGGGAGGTAGCAATCAGCCCCAGCATTTT.

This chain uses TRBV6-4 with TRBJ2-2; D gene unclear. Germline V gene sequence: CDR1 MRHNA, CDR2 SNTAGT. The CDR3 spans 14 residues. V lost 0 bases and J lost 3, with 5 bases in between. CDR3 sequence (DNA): TGTGCCAGCAGTGACTCTGCGGACACCGGGGAGCTGTTTTTT. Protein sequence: CASSDSADTGELFF.

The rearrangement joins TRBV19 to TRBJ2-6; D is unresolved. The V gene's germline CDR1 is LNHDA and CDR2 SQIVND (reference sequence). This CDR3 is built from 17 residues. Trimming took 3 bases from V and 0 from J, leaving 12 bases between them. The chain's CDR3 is CASSIPGIGSGANVLTF. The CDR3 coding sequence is TGTGCCAGTAGTATCCCAGGAATTGGCTCTGGGGCCAACGTCCTGACTTTC.

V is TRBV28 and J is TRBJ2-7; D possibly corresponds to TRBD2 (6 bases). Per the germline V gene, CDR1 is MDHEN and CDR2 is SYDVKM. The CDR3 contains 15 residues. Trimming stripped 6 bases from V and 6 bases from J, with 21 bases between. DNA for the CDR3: TGTGCCAGCAGCTTCATGCCTGCCGAGGAGGGCGAGCAGTACTTC. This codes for CASSFMPAEEGEQYF.

This chain's CDR3 is CASSYRDRGAFF. The CDR3 bases are TGTGCCAGCAGTTACCGGGACAGGGGGGCTTTCTTT. The genes are TRBV6-6 and TRBJ1-1, with 11 nucleotides matching TRBD1. V trimming: 2 bases; J trimming: 11 bases; junction bases outside the gene matches: 1. Germline-derived CDR1 and CDR2 are MNHNY and SVGAGI (reference sequence). The CDR3 has 12 residues.

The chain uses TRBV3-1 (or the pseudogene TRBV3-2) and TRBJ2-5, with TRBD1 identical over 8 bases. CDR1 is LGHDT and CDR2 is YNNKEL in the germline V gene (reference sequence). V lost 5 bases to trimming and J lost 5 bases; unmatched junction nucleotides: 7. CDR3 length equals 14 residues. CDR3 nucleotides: TGTGCCAGCAGCTCTGGACAGGGAACGGAGACCCAGTACTTC. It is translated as CASSSGQGTETQYF.

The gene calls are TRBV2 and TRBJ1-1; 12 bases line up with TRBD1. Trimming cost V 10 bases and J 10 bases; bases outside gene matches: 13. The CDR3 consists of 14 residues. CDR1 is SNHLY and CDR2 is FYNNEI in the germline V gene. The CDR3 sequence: CATEKGTGGRVAFF. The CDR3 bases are TGTGCCACCGAGAAGGGGACAGGGGGCCGGGTAGCTTTCTTT.

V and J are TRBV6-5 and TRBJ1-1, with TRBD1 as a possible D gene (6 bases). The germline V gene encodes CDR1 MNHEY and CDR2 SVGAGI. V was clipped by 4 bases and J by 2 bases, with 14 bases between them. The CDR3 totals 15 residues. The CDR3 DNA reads TGTGCCAGCAGTTCCAACAGGGATGGTAACACTGAAGCTTTCTTT. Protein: CASSSNRDGNTEAFF.

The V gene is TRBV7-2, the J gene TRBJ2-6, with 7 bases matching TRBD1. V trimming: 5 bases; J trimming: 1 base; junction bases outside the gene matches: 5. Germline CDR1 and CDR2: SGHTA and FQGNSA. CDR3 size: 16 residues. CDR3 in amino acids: CASSAHRGSGANVLTF. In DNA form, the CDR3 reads TGTGCCAGCAGCGCGCACAGGGGATCTGGGGCCAACGTCCTGACTTTC.

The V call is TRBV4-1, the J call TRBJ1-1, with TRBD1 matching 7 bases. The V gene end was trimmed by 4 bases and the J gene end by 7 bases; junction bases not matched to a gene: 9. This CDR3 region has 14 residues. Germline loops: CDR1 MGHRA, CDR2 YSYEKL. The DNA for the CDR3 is TGCGCCAGCAGCCTACTCGACAGGGACCTTGAAGCTTTCTTT. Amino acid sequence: CASSLLDRDLEAFF.

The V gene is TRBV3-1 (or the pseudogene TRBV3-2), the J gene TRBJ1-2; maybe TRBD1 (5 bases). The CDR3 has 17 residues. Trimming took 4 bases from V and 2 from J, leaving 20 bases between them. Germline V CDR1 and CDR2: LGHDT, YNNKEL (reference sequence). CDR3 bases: TGTGCCAGCAGCCTGGGACTTCACCAGCAACGGAACTATGGCTACACCTTC. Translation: CASSLGLHQQRNYGYTF.

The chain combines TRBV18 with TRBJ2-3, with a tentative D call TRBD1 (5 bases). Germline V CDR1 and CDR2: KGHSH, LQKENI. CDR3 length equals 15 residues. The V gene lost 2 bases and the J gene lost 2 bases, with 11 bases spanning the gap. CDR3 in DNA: TGTGCCAGCTCACCAAGGCCAGGGCACACAGATACGCAGTATTTT. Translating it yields CASSPRPGHTDTQYF.

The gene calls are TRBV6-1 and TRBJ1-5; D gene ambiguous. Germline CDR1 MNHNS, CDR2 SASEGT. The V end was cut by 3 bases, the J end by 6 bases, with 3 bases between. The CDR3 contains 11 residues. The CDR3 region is CASSDIQPQHF. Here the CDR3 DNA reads TGTGCCAGCAGTGATATTCAGCCCCAGCATTTT.

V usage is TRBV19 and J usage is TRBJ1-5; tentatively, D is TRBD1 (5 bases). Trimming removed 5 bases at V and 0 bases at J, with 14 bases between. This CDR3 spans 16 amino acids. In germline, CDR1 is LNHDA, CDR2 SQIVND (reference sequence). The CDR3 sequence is CASSAGGTLSNQPQHF. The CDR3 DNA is TGTGCCAGTAGTGCGGGAGGGACGCTTAGCAATCAGCCCCAGCATTTT.

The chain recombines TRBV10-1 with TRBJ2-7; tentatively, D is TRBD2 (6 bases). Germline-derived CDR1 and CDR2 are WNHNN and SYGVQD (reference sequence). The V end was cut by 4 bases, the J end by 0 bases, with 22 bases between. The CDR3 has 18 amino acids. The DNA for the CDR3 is TGCGCCAGCAGTGGACGACCCCTCAACGACGGGAGCTCCTACGAGCAGTACTTC. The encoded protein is CASSGRPLNDGSSYEQYF.

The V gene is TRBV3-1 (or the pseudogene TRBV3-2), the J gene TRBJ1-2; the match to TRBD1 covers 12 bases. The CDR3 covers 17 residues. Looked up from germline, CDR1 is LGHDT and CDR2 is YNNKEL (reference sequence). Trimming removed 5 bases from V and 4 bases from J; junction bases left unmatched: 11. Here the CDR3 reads CASSTGTGGGGIYGYTF. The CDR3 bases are TGTGCCAGCAGCACAGGGACAGGGGGCGGTGGAATCTATGGCTACACCTTC.

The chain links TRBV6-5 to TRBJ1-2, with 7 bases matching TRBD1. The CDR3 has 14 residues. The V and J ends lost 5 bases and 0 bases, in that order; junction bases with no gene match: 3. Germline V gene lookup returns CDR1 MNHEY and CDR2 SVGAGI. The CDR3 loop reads CASSPTGANYGYTF. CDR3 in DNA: TGTGCCAGCAGTCCAACAGGGGCTAACTATGGCTACACCTTC.

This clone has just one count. CDR3 DNA sequence: TGCAGCGCTAGGACAACCGGGAACACTGAAGCTTTCTTT. Protein sequence: CSARTTGNTEAFF. The rearrangement joins TRBV29-1 to TRBJ1-1; maybe TRBD1 (5 bases). The CDR3 covers 13 residues. CDR1 and CDR2 (germline): SQVTM, ANQGSEA. With 7 bases removed from V and 1 base from J, the gap between germline ends came to 13 bases.

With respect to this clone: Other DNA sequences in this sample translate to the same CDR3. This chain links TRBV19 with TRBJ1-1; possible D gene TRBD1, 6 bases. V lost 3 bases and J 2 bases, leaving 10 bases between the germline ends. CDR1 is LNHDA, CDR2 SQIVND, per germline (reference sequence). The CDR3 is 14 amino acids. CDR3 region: CASSMGHLNTEAFF. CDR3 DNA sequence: TGTGCCAGTAGTATGGGACATTTAAACACTGAAGCTTTCTTT.

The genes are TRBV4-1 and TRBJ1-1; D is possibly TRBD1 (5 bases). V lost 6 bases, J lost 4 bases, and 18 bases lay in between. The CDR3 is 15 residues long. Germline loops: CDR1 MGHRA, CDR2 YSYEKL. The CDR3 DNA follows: TGCGCCAGCAGTCGAGGTGGGGTCGGGGGCACTGAAGCTTTCTTT. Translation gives CASSRGGVGGTEAFF.

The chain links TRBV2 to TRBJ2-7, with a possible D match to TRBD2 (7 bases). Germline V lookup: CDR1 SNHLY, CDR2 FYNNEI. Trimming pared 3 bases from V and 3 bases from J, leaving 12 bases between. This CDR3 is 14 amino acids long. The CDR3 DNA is TGTGCCAGCAGTGATGGGCGGGGGCTCTACGAGCAGTACTTC. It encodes CASSDGRGLYEQYF. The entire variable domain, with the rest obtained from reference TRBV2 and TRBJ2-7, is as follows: EPEVTQTPSHQVTQMGQEVILRCVPISNHLYFYWYRQILGQKVEFLVSFYNNEISEKSEIFDDQFSVERPDGSNFTLKIRSTKLEDSAMYFCASSDGRGLYEQYFGPGTRLTVT.